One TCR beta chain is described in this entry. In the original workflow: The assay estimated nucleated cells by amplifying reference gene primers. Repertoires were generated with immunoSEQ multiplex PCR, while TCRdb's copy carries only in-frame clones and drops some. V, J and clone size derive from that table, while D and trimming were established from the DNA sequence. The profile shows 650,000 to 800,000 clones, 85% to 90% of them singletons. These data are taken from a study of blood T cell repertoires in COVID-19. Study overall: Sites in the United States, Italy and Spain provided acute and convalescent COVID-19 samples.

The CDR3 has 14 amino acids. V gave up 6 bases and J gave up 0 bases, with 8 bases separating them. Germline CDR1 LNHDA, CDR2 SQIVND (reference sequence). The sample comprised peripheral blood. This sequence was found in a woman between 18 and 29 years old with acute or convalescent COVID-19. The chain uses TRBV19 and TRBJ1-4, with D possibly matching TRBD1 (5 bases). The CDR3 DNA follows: TGTGCCAGTAGAAGGGGCTCAACTAATGAAAAACTGTTTTTT. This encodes CASRRGSTNEKLFF. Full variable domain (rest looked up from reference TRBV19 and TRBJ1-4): DGGITQSPKYLFRKEGQNVTLSCEQNLNHDAMYWYRQDPGQGLRLIYYSQIVNDFQKGDIAEGYSVSREKKESFPLTVTSAQKNPTAFYLCASRRGSTNEKLFFGSGTQLSVL.